This T cell receptor beta chain was observed in a study of blood T cells in healthy people across ages. The V gene lost 1 base and the J gene lost 6 bases, with 3 bases spanning the gap. Germline V lookup: CDR1 SEHNR, CDR2 FQNEAQ (reference sequence). The CDR3 extends over 11 amino acids. This clonotype was detected ten times or more. Alongside a J-beta primer mix, a sample-barcoded 5' primer served in a second PCR lasting about 7 to 12 cycles. TCRdb re-derived calls from the 5' RACE reads in MiXCR, one entry per CDR3 protein. Counted here are 950,000 to 1,200,000 distinct CDR3 sequences, 35% to 45% occurring once; the ten biggest clones make up over 10%. They isolated at least 6 million PBMCs from each sample.

The chain joins TRBV7-9 to TRBJ1-2; D is ambiguous. The sequence was collected from a man between 18 and 35 years old in good health. Input material: blood. CDR3 loop: CASSLGHGYTF. The CDR3 nucleotides read TGTGCCAGCAGCTTAGGGCATGGCTACACCTTC.